This T cell receptor beta chain was found in a study of graft-versus-host responses after intestinal transplantation. Study-wide background: Recipients had multivisceral, liver-intestinal, or isolated intestinal transplants. Anti-thymocyte globulin induction, then tacrolimus and steroids for around 3 years, went to all recipients. Findings and limits, study-wide: The authors found GvH clones in recipient marrow, some appearing first in ileum or blood.

Generated by immunoSEQ multiplex PCR, the TCRdb table keeps only in-frame clones and is missing some. The data contain just under 65,000 clones, around 86% of them singletons. As for this clone: Its matching antigen is unknown.

Graft tissue was processed to release intraepithelial and lamina propria lymphocytes. Germline CDR1 is LGHNA and CDR2 is YNFKEQ. V gave up 4 bases and J gave up 0 bases, with 13 bases separating them. The CDR3 contains 15 residues. This clonotype was sampled from a human patient who received an intestinal transplant, so some T cells may come from the graft donor. Sample: ileum tissue, taken roughly 54 weeks after transplant. V is TRBV4-2 and J is TRBJ2-7; D possibly corresponds to TRBD2 (6 bases). The CDR3 nucleotides read TGTGCCAGCAGCCCCTACATAGCGGACTCCTACGAGCAGTACTTC. Its translation: CASSPYIADSYEQYF.